This T cell receptor beta chain stems from a study of human T cells and chemical hapten exposure. The CDR3 has 12 residues. The V segment lost 5 bases and the J segment 5 bases; nucleotides outside the gene matches: 3. Germline CDR1 is DFQATT and CDR2 is SNEGSKA (reference sequence). Time point indicated: healthy volunteer bleed at 6 weeks. Unfractionated whole blood yielded the extracted total RNA. Unique molecular identifiers were attached to individual cDNA molecules within the library. In the original analysis: The median was about 100,000 TCRs per sample, ranging roughly 20,000 to 750,000. In TCRdb, the RACE reads were re-called with MiXCR into one record per CDR3 protein. The V and J calls come from TCRdb's annotation, not from the publication. The data show tens of thousands of distinct CDR3 sequences, with around 5.9% seen just once and roughly 12% held by the top ten. The sample holds a few counts of this clonotype.

The chain joins TRBV20-1 to TRBJ2-5; 9 nucleotides agree with TRBD2. This receptor was obtained from a human donor in good health. Some clones in this sample may be carry-over from other donors' samples. Sequenced input: whole blood. This CDR3 reads CSAWTSDETQYF. The CDR3, as DNA: TGCAGTGCTTGGACTAGCGATGAGACCCAGTACTTC.